The text below deals with one TCR beta chain. This clone appeared a single time. No antigen is known for it. The record has no base qualities; no much larger clone is one base away. This entry is derived from a study of radiotherapy plus CTLA-4 blockade in lung cancer (dated by TCRdb to the late 2010s). Regarding the research as a whole: Objective responses occurred in about 20% of enrolled patients, and about 33% achieved disease control. Overall study results and their limits: After treatment with radiotherapy and ipilimumab, TCR clones that came from tumors expanded in the peripheral blood. The strongest predictors of response were reported to be early dynamic shifts in blood T cell clones along with a rise in serum interferon-beta following radiation.

In this study, focal radiation therapy paired with CTLA-4 blockade (ipilimumab) was tested in patients who had chemo-refractory metastatic non-small-cell lung cancer. Ends trimmed: V by 4 bases, J by 4 bases; bases unmatched to a gene: 10. From cysteine to phenylalanine, the CDR3 is 16 amino acids long. Only the CDR3 region is kept as DNA, spanning 48 bases read in frame from base 1. CDR1 and CDR2, per the germline V gene (reference sequence), are PRHDT and FYEKMQ. Library construction relied on the immunoSEQ multiplex PCR assay. TCRdb holds this immuneACCESS table with in-frame rearrangements only. Some clones are missing; in checked studies, unresolved V genes explain under half, and the rest has no known cause. The sample includes 80,000 to 100,000 clones, with roughly 88% observed a single time. The ten largest make up 4% to 6% of the sample.

The V gene is TRBV13 and the J gene is TRBJ2-1; 7 bases in the middle match TRBD2. Specimen: peripheral blood, collected from a patient treated with radiotherapy plus ipilimumab. The TCR comes from a human donor with non-small cell lung cancer that progressed on radiotherapy plus ipilimumab. The CDR3 reads CASSSAAGERYNEQFF. The nucleotide sequence is TGTGCCAGCAGCTCCGCGGCGGGAGAAAGGTACAATGAGCAGTTCTTC.